The clone carrying this TCR beta chain occurred once. Its target is unknown. These data originate in a study of T cell repertoires in ileal Crohn's disease. Notes on the study in general: Every patient over 26.8% clonality showed endoscopic recurrence.

Included were adult ileal or ileocolonic Crohn's patients indicated for ileocolonic resection. Method: immunoSEQ multiplex PCR; TCRdb's copy keeps in-frame clones and lacks some. The data hold 2,000 to 2,500 clones, with roughly four fifths observed a single time. The sequenced sample consisted of ileal tissue. This TCR was sampled from an adult with Crohn's disease.

CDR3 sequence: CASREGQHKQYF. DNA of the CDR3: TGTGCCAGCAGAGAGGGACAGCATAAGCAGTACTTC. This chain joins TRBV2 and TRBJ2-7; TRBD1 matches 7 bases. The length of the CDR3 is 12 residues. Germline-derived CDR1 and CDR2 are SNHLY and FYNNEI. The ends lost 6 bases at V and 8 bases at J; junction bases unmatched: 7.